Following are 23 T cell receptor beta chains from one sample sequenced in a study of blood T cell repertoires in COVID-19. Using immunoSEQ multiplex PCR, the repertoire was profiled, and TCRdb retains in-frame clones only, with some absent. Of fewer than 350,000 clones detected, 65% to 90% appear once; the ten largest clones hold about 12%. Source material: peripheral blood. The receptor set was obtained from a woman in her 70s with COVID-19, enrolled during active disease.

This clone was seen once. V and J are TRBV19 and TRBJ1-5; D is perhaps TRBD1 (5 bases). There are 14 residues in the CDR3. The germline V and J ends were trimmed by 4 bases and 6 bases, with 13 bases remaining between them. Germline V gene sequence: CDR1 LNHDA, CDR2 SQIVND (reference sequence). The CDR3 nucleotides are TGTGCCAGTAGTACGCAGGGCGGCGGTCAGCCCCAGCATTTT. It codes for CASSTQGGGQPQHF.

DNA of the CDR3: TGTGCCAGCAGTTCTCCCAGCACTGAAGCTTTCTTT. As protein: CASSSPSTEAFF. The chain combines TRBV12-3 or TRBV12-4 with TRBJ1-1; unclear D gene. Deletions cut 4 bases from V and 4 bases from J, with 7 bases between. CDR3 length: 12 amino acids.

V is TRBV2 and J is TRBJ1-1; TRBD1 aligns across 9 bases. The germline gives CDR1 SNHLY, CDR2 FYNNEI. The trim removed 7 bases at V and 3 bases at J, leaving 6 bases unmatched. This CDR3 comprises 14 residues. CDR3: CASNLGQGYTEAFF. In nucleotides, the CDR3 is TGTGCCAGCAATTTGGGACAGGGATACACTGAAGCTTTCTTT.

This chain connects TRBV10-1 to TRBJ2-7; D call uncertain. Trimming removed 6 bases at V and 0 bases at J, with 18 bases between. From germline, CDR1 is WNHNN and CDR2 SYGVQD (reference sequence). This CDR3 comprises 16 residues. The chain's CDR3 is CASSADLTPGSYEQYF. For the CDR3, the DNA is TGCGCCAGCAGCGCAGACCTAACCCCGGGCTCCTACGAGCAGTACTTC.

The chain combines TRBV5-1 with TRBJ2-7; 7 nucleotides match TRBD1. The germline gives CDR1 SGHRS, CDR2 YFSETQ. The CDR3 is 13 amino acids. Trimming removed 4 bases from V and 6 bases from J; junction bases left unmatched: 7. CDR3 DNA: TGCGCCAGCAGCACCGGGACAGTGAGCGAGCAGTACTTC. The encoded protein is CASSTGTVSEQYF.

The J gene is TRBJ2-7, the V gene TRBV7-9; D remains unclear. Germline V gene lookup returns CDR1 SEHNR and CDR2 FQNEAQ (reference sequence). The V end was cut by 3 bases, the J end by 0 bases, with 12 bases between. There are 15 residues in the CDR3. The DNA of the CDR3 is TGTGCCAGCAGCTTCGTAGTGGCAGGCTCCTACGAGCAGTACTTC. Protein sequence: CASSFVVAGSYEQYF. Drawing the rest from reference TRBV7-9 and TRBJ2-7, the complete variable domain is DTGVSQNPRHKITKRGQNVTFRCDPISEHNRLYWYRQTLGQGPEFLTYFQNEAQLEKSRLLSDRFSAERPKGSFSTLEIQRTEQGDSAMYLCASSFVVAGSYEQYFGPGTRLTVT.

CDR3 nucleotide sequence: TGTGCCAGCAGTGACGGCAGGGAAAGCTATGGCTACACCTTC. Protein sequence: CASSDGRESYGYTF. This rearrangement joins TRBV2 to TRBJ1-2, with a possible D match to TRBD1 (5 bases). Germline CDR1 SNHLY, CDR2 FYNNEI. Trimming removed 3 bases at V and 4 bases at J, with 12 bases between. CDR3 size: 14 residues.

CDR3 residues: CASSYGGGGSYNEQFF. The CDR3 nucleotides are TGTGCCAGCAGTTATGGCGGGGGGGGCTCCTACAATGAGCAGTTCTTC. The V call is TRBV6-6, the J call TRBJ2-1; TRBD2 matches 9 bases. The trim removed 3 bases at V and 0 bases at J, leaving 3 bases unmatched. This CDR3 has 16 amino acids. Germline V CDR1 and CDR2: MNHNY, SVGAGI (reference sequence).

The V and J genes are TRBV7-9 and TRBJ1-4, with D maybe TRBD1 (5 bases). This CDR3 is built from 14 residues. V was trimmed by 5 bases and J by 2 bases, leaving 9 bases between them. CDR1 and CDR2 (germline): SEHNR, FQNEAQ (reference sequence). The CDR3 is CASSPGLTNEKLFF. The CDR3, as DNA: TGTGCCAGCAGCCCAGGGCTGACTAATGAAAAACTGTTTTTT.

The genes are TRBV12-3 or TRBV12-4 and TRBJ1-1; TRBD1 is a possible D gene (6 bases). The CDR3 length is 13 residues. V was shortened by 4 bases and J by 5 bases, with 11 bases between the two germline ends. CDR3 region: CASSWGLRTEAFF. The CDR3, as DNA: TGTGCCAGCAGTTGGGGGCTGAGGACTGAAGCTTTCTTT.

The rearrangement uses TRBV3-1 (or the pseudogene TRBV3-2) and TRBJ2-1; D not certain. This CDR3 comprises 13 residues. Per germline, CDR1 LGHDT and CDR2 YNNKEL (reference sequence). Trimming pared 1 base from V and 9 bases from J, leaving 10 bases between. DNA of the CDR3: TGTGCCAGCAGCCAAGGAAGTGGGCGTGAGCAGTTCTTC. Translated: CASSQGSGREQFF.

CDR3 nucleotides: TGCGCCAGCAGAGTTACTAGCGGGGGGGCCTACGAGCAGTACTTC. Its translation is CASRVTSGGAYEQYF. The V and J genes are TRBV10-2 and TRBJ2-7; 13 bases agree with TRBD2. CDR1 is WSHSY, CDR2 SAAADI, per germline. The J segment lost 2 bases and the V segment lost 6 bases, leaving 4 bases of the junction unmatched. There are 15 residues in the CDR3.

This chain joins TRBV6-5 and TRBJ1-6; weak D call: TRBD1 (6 bases). This CDR3 comprises 13 residues. Germline-derived CDR1 and CDR2 are MNHEY and SVGAGI. Trimming removed 10 bases from V and 3 bases from J, with 10 bases in between. CDR3 bases: TGTGCCACAAGGGGGAACTATAATTCACCCCTCCACTTT. Protein sequence: CATRGNYNSPLHF.

The chain links TRBV7-9 to TRBJ2-3; 9 positions match TRBD2. V lost 6 bases to trimming and J lost 6 bases; unmatched junction nucleotides: 4. CDR3 length: 13 amino acids. Germline assignment: CDR1 SEHNR and CDR2 FQNEAQ (reference sequence). Here the CDR3 DNA reads TGTGCCAGCAGGGAAGGACTAGCGGATACGCAGTATTTT. This gives the protein CASREGLADTQYF.

The J gene is TRBJ2-2, the V gene TRBV9; TRBD1 is a possible D gene (5 bases). The CDR3 has 16 residues. Trimming removed 4 bases from V and 2 bases from J, with 15 bases in between. Germline V gene lookup returns CDR1 SGDLS and CDR2 YYNGEE. This CDR3 reads CASSPWAGINTGELFF. The CDR3 nucleotides are TGTGCCAGCAGCCCTTGGGCAGGGATAAACACCGGGGAGCTGTTTTTT.

This chain connects TRBV6-5 to TRBJ1-5, with D perhaps matching TRBD1 (5 bases). This CDR3 has 15 amino acids. V lost 5 bases and J lost 5, with 16 bases in between. Germline loops: CDR1 MNHEY, CDR2 SVGAGI. CDR3 sequence: CASSSVGVGHQPQHF. CDR3 DNA: TGTGCCAGCAGTAGTGTAGGGGTAGGTCATCAGCCCCAGCATTTT.

The chain has TRBV11-2 and TRBJ2-5; possible D gene TRBD1, 5 bases. The germline V gene has CDR1 SGHAT and CDR2 FQNNGV. Trimming shortened V by 1 base and J by 2 bases, and 8 bases separated the two germline ends. This CDR3 is 14 amino acids long. For the CDR3, the DNA is TGTGCCAGCAGCTTAGCCAGGGTGCAAGAGACCCAGTACTTC. As protein: CASSLARVQETQYF. Using reference TRBV11-2 and TRBJ2-5 for the parts outside the CDR3, the full variable domain is EAGVAQSPRYKIIEKRQSVAFWCNPISGHATLYWYQQILGQGPKLLIQFQNNGVVDDSQLPKDRFSAERLKGVDSTLKIQPAKLEDSAVYLCASSLARVQETQYFGPGTRLLVL.

The V call is TRBV6-4, the J call TRBJ1-1; D remains ambiguous. Germline assignment: CDR1 MRHNA and CDR2 SNTAGT. Trimming cost V 8 bases and J 1 base, with 11 bases left between them. The CDR3 runs 13 residues. In nucleotides, the CDR3 is TGTGCCAGCCGTGTGGCAGAGAACACTGAAGCTTTCTTT. As protein: CASRVAENTEAFF.

The rearrangement links TRBV24-1 to TRBJ2-1; unclear D gene. CDR3 length equals 15 residues. V lost 2 bases to trimming and J lost 6 bases, with 13 bases between them. The V gene's germline CDR1 is KGHDR and CDR2 SFDVKD. The CDR3 loop is CATSDSSRQVNEQFF. Here the CDR3 DNA reads TGTGCCACCAGTGATTCGTCCCGGCAGGTCAATGAGCAGTTCTTC.

The chain combines TRBV5-1 with TRBJ1-1; D gene uncertain. V gave up 3 bases and J gave up 3 bases, with 18 bases separating them. Germline V gives CDR1 SGHRS, CDR2 YFSETQ. The CDR3 loop spans 16 amino acids. The CDR3 region has the DNA TGCGCCAGCAGCTCGGATGGGGAGGGTTGGGACACTGAAGCTTTCTTT. Its protein product is CASSSDGEGWDTEAFF. The full variable domain, its missing parts supplied by reference TRBV5-1 and TRBJ1-1, is KAGVTQTPRYLIKTRGQQVTLSCSPISGHRSVSWYQQTPGQGLQFLFEYFSETQRNKGNFPGRFSGRQFSNSRSEMNVSTLELGDSALYLCASSSDGEGWDTEAFFGQGTRLTVV.

The rearrangement uses TRBV2 and TRBJ2-7; 8 positions agree with TRBD2. J was trimmed by 3 bases and V by 4 bases; bases with no gene match: 8. Germline V gene sequence: CDR1 SNHLY, CDR2 FYNNEI. The CDR3 is made up of 15 amino acids. The CDR3 spells CASSGRSGGFYEQYF. In nucleotides, the CDR3 is TGTGCCAGCAGTGGGCGAAGCGGGGGTTTCTACGAGCAGTACTTC.

The rearrangement links TRBV5-1 to TRBJ2-1; the D is unclear. The CDR3 length is 13 residues. Trimming removed 1 base at V and 6 bases at J, with 8 bases between. Germline CDR1 and CDR2: SGHRS and YFSETQ. The CDR3 DNA reads as TGCGCCAGCAGCTTGATTCCGGGCAATGAGCAGTTCTTC. Translating it yields CASSLIPGNEQFF. The entire variable domain, with the rest obtained from reference TRBV5-1 and TRBJ2-1, is as follows: KAGVTQTPRYLIKTRGQQVTLSCSPISGHRSVSWYQQTPGQGLQFLFEYFSETQRNKGNFPGRFSGRQFSNSRSEMNVSTLELGDSALYLCASSLIPGNEQFFGPGTRLTVL.

V and J are TRBV5-6 and TRBJ1-2; D ambiguous. V was pared by 2 bases and J by 0 bases, with 5 bases between. Germline lookup yields CDR1 SGHDT and CDR2 YYEEEE. CDR3 length: 13 residues. The CDR3 reads CASSFSANYGYTF. The CDR3 nucleotides read TGTGCCAGCAGCTTTTCAGCTAACTATGGCTACACCTTC.